This T cell receptor beta chain derives from a study of T-cell memory formation after mild COVID-19. Whole-study context: TCR clusters were largely donor specific. Study findings and constraints: Contracting clones from day 15 to 85 showed balanced CD4/CD8; later expanders favored CD4+. CM and EM subsets held most contracting CD4+ clones; EMRA held CD8+ ones.

Constant-segment-primed 5'RACE gave TCR alpha and TCR beta cDNA libraries with sample barcodes and UMIs. TCRdb fed the 5' RACE reads into MiXCR, producing one record per CDR3 protein. The sample contains approximately 560,000 distinct CDR3 sequences, approximately 15% of which appear only once. Of note for this clonotype: Antigen: not known.

The CDR3 runs to 14 residues. V lost 3 bases to trimming and J lost 3 bases, with 11 bases between them. Germline V CDR1 and CDR2: SGHVS, FQNEAQ. The chain joins TRBV7-8 to TRBJ1-1, with D possibly being TRBD1 (5 bases). The sample was PBMCs or a T cell subset sorted from them (not recorded which). The sequence was obtained from an adult woman who had mild COVID-19 (a few samples of this study predate the infection). Cell type and time point are not known. The CDR3 DNA follows: TGTGCCAGCAGCTTCGGGGGATGGGACACTGAAGCTTTCTTT. Protein product: CASSFGGWDTEAFF.